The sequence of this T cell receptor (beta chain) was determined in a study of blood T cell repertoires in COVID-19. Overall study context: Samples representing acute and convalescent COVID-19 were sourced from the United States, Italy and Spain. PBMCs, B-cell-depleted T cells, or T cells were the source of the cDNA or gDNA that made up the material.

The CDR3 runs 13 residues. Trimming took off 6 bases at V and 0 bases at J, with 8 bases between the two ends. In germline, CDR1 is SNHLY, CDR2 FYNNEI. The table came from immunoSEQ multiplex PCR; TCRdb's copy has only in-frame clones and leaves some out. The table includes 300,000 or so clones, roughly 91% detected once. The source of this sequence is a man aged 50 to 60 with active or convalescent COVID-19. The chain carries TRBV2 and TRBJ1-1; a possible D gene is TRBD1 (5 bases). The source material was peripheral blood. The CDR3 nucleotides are TGTGCCAGCAGCACAGGTTTGAACACTGAAGCTTTCTTT. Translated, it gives CASSTGLNTEAFF.